This record looks at one T cell receptor beta chain sequence and its context. Its antigen is currently unknown. The sample is drawn from a study of shared clonotypes between healthy human individuals. About the study: The donor group consisted of a couple of women and a few men, aged 18 to 49. Notes on the study in general: Lower generation probabilities were found for non-shared clonotypes than for those shared by all four donors.

CDR1 and CDR2 (germline): SGHNT, YYREEE (reference sequence). This CDR3 contains 15 residues. V was cut by 5 bases and J by 1 base, with 15 bases left in between. The table came from immunoSEQ multiplex PCR; TCRdb's copy has only in-frame clones and leaves some out. The sample lists fewer than 1.4 million clones, 78% occurring once. Those who donated were healthy HIV-negative adults, with no recent acute infections or vaccinations reported. CD4+ cells were split into CD45RA+ naive and CD45RA-negative memory subsets. The rearrangement links TRBV5-4 to TRBJ2-5, with D possibly called TRBD1 or TRBD2 (5 bases each). The clonotype originates from a man aged 18 to 30 in good health. Some clones in this sample may be carry-over from other donors' samples. The sequenced sample consisted of memory CD4+ T cells from PBMCs. This sample's subset: CD45RA-negative fraction. The CDR3 reads CASSLAFGAQETQYF. CDR3 DNA: TGTGCCAGCAGTCTGGCGTTCGGGGCCCAAGAGACCCAGTACTTC. Filled out from reference TRBV5-4 and TRBJ2-5, the complete variable domain reads ETGVTQSPTHLIKTRGQQVTLRCSSQSGHNTVSWYQQALGQGPQFIFQYYREEENGRGNFPPRFSGLQFPNYSSELNVNALELDDSALYLCASSLAFGAQETQYFGPGTRLLVL.